The TCR beta chain described here comes from a study of T cell repertoires in cytomegalovirus infection. Background on the study: Public TCR beta signatures were indicative of both CMV infection and a matching HLA type. Study results and limitations: Across the ex vivo response, the dominant clonotypes were HLA-C-restricted CMV-specific TCR beta clonotypes.

MiXCR was run by TCRdb on the reads, yielding one entry per CDR3 protein. Among roughly 110,000 distinct CDR3 sequences listed, 10% were seen once. This clonotype was observed at least ten times. The antigen is undetermined. The CDR3 loop spans 14 amino acids. In germline, CDR1 is MGHRA, CDR2 YSYEKL. The J segment lost 3 bases and the V segment lost 6 bases, leaving 7 bases of the junction unmatched. Specimen: PBMCs, sequenced either directly or after in vitro stimulation (not recorded which). The chain carries TRBV4-1 and TRBJ1-2; 7 nucleotides match TRBD1. The sequence derives from a human donor in good health (CMV status not recorded). Some clones in this sample may be carry-over from other donors' samples. This CDR3 is CASRNLGQHYGYTF. The CDR3 coding sequence is TGCGCCAGCAGAAATCTGGGACAGCACTATGGCTACACCTTC.